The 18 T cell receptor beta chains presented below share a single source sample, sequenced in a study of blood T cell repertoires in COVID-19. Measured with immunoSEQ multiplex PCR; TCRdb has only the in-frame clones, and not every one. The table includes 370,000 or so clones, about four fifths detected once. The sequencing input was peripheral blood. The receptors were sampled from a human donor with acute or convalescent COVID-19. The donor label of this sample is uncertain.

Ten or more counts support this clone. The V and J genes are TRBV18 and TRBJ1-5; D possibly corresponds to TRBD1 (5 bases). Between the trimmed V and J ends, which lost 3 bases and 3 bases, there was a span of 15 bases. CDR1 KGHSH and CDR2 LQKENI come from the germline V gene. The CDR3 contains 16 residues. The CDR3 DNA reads TGTGCCAGCTCACCGGGAGGGGCGGGCTTCAATCAGCCCCAGCATTTT. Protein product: CASSPGGAGFNQPQHF.

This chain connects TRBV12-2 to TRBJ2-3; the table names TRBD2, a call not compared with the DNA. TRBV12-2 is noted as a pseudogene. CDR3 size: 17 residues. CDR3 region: CASRPTGPGCCTDTQYF. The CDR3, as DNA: TGTGCAAGTCGCCCGACTGGCCCTGGTTGTTGCACAGATACGCAGTATTTT.

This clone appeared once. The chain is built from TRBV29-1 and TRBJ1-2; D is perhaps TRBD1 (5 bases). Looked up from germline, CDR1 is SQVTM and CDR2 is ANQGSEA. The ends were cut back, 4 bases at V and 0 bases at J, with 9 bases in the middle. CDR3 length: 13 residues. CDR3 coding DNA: TGCAGCGTTGGGAAGGGGCCTAACTATGGCTACACCTTC. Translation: CSVGKGPNYGYTF.

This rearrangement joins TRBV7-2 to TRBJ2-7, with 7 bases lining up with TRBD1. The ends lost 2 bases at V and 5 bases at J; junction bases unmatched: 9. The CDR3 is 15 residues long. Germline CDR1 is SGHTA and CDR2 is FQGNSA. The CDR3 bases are TGTGCCAGCAGCTTATCGACAGGGCGAGGTAACGAGCAGTACTTC. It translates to CASSLSTGRGNEQYF.

The CDR3 sequence: CASSENLGHGSTEAFF. CDR3 DNA: TGTGCCAGCAGTGAGAACCTAGGACACGGGAGCACTGAAGCTTTCTTT. This chain uses TRBV25-1 with TRBJ1-1, with a weak D call TRBD1 (5 bases). CDR3 length: 16 amino acids. The V end was cut by 3 bases, the J end by 4 bases, with 18 bases between. Germline V gene lookup returns CDR1 MGHDK and CDR2 SYGVNS.

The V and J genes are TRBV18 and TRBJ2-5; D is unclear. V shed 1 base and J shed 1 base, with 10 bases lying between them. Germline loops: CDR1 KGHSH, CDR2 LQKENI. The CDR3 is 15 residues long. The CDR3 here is CASSPQESAQETQYF. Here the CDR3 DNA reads TGTGCCAGCTCACCACAAGAGAGCGCCCAAGAGACCCAGTACTTC.

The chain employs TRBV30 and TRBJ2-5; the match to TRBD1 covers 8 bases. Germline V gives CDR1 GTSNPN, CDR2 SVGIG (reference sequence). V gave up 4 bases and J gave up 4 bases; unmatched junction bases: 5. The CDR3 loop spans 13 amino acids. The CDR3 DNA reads TGTGCCTGGATGGGACAGGTCCGAGAGACCCAGTACTTC. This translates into CAWMGQVRETQYF. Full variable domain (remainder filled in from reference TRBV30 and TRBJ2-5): SQTIHQWPATLVQPVGSPLSLECTVEGTSNPNLYWYRQAAGRGLQLLFYSVGIGQISSEVPQNLSASRPQDRQFILSSKKLLLSDSGFYLCAWMGQVRETQYFGPGTRLLVL.

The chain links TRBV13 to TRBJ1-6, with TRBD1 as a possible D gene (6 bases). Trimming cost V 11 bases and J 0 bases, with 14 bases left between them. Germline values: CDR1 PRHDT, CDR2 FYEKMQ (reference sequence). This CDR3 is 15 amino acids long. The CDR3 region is CAALRGSSYNSPLHF. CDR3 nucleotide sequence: TGTGCCGCCCTTAGGGGGAGCTCCTATAATTCACCCCTCCACTTT. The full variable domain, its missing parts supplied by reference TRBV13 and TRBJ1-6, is AAGVIQSPRHLIKEKRETATLKCYPIPRHDTVYWYQQGPGQDPQFLISFYEKMQSDKGSIPDRFSAQQFSDYHSELNMSSLELGDSALYFCAALRGSSYNSPLHFGNGTRLTVT.

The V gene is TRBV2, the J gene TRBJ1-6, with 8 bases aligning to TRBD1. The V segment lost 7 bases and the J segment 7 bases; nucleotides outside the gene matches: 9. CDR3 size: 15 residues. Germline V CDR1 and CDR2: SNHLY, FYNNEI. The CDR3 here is CASTKFQGANSPLHF. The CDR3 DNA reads TGTGCCAGCACCAAATTCCAGGGGGCAAATTCACCCCTCCACTTT.

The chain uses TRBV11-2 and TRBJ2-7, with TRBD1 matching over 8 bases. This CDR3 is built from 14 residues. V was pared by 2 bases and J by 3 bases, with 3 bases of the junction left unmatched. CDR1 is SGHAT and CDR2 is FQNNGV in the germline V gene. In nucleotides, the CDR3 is TGTGCCAGCAGCTTAACCACAGGGGGCTACGAGCAGTACTTC. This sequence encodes CASSLTTGGYEQYF.

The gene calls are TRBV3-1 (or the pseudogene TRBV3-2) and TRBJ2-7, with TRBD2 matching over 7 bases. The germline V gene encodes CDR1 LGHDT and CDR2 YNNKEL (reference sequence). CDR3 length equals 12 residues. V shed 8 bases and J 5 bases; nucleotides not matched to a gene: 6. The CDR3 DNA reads TGTGCCAGCGGGCGGGAGAATCACGAGCAGTACTTC. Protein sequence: CASGRENHEQYF.

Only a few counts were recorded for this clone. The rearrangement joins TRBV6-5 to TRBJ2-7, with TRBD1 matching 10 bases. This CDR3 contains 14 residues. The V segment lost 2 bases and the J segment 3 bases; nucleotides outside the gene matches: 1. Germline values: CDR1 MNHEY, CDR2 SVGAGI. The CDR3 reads CASSYGTGDYEQYF. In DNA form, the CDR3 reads TGTGCCAGCAGTTACGGGACAGGGGACTACGAGCAGTACTTC.

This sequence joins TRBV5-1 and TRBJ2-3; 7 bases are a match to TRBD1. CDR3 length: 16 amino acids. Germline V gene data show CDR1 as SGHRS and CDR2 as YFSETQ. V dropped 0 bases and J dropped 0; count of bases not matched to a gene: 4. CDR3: CASSLDYRGSTDTQYF. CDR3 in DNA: TGCGCCAGCAGCTTGGATTACAGGGGAAGCACAGATACGCAGTATTTT.

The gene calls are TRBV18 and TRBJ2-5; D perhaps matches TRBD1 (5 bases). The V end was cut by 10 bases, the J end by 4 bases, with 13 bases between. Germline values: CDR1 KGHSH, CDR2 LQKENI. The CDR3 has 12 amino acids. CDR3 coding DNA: TGTGCCACCGGCTTTAGGGGAGAGACCCAGTACTTC. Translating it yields CATGFRGETQYF. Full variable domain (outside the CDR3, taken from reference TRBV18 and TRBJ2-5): NAGVMQNPRHLVRRRGQEARLRCSPMKGHSHVYWYRQLPEEGLKFMVYLQKENIIDESGMPKERFSAEFPKEGPSILRIQQVVRGDSAAYFCATGFRGETQYFGPGTRLLVL.

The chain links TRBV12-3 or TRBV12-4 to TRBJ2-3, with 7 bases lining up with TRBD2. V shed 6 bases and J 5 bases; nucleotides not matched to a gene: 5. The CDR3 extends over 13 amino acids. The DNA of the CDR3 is TGTGCCAGCAGCGGGAGCGGGGTAGATACGCAGTATTTT. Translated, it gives CASSGSGVDTQYF.

This CDR3 reads CAISSTESTGELFF. Written as DNA, the CDR3 is TGTGCCATCAGCTCCACAGAGAGCACCGGGGAGCTGTTTTTT. This chain uses TRBV10-3 with TRBJ2-2; D is unclear. Trimming stripped 6 bases from V and 4 bases from J, with 12 bases between. The CDR3 is 14 residues long. Germline V lookup: CDR1 ENHRY, CDR2 SYGVKD.

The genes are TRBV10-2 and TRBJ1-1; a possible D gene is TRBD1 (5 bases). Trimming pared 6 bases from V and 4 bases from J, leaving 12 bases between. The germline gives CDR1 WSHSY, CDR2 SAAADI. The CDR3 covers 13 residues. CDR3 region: CASREGHVTEAFF. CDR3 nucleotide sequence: TGCGCCAGCAGGGAGGGGCACGTCACTGAAGCTTTCTTT.

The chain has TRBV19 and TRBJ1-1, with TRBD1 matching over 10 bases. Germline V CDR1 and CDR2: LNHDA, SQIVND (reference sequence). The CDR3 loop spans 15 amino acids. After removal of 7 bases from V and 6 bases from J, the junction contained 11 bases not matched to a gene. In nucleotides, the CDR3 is TGTGCCAGTAAAATTGGCGGGACAGGGGAACCTGAAGCTTTCTTT. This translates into CASKIGGTGEPEAFF.